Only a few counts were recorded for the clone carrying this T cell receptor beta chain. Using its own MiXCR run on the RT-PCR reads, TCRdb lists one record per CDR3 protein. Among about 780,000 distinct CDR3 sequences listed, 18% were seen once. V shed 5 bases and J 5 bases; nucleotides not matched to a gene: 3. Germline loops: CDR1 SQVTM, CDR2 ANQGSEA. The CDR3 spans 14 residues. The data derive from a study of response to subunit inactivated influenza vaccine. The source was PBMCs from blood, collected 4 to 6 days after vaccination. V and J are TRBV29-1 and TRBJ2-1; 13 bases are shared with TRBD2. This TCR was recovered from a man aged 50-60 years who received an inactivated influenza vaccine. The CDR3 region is CSVFGLAGDNEQFF. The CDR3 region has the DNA TGCAGCGTTTTCGGACTAGCGGGGGACAATGAGCAGTTCTTC.